This TCR beta chain derives from a study of post-analysis software for immune sequencing data. The overall study: The cohort encompassed relapsing-remitting, secondary progressive and progressive-relapsing multiple sclerosis disease courses.

The CDR3 runs to 15 residues. The V and J ends lost 3 bases and 4 bases respectively, with 13 bases between them. CDR1 and CDR2 from the germline V gene are MGHRA and YSYEKL. cDNA libraries for TCR beta contained unique molecular identifiers. TCRdb re-analysed the PCR reads in MiXCR, keeping a single row per CDR3 protein. The profile shows about 540,000 distinct CDR3 sequences, approximately 34% of them singletons. Findings and limits, study-wide: The study found TRBV5-6, TRBV5-1 and TRBV20-1 among a few TRBV segments more frequent in patients than controls.

Concerning this clonotype itself: What it binds is unknown.

Sequenced input: blood. This TCR came from a girl aged 2-17 years with multiple sclerosis. V usage is TRBV4-1 and J usage is TRBJ2-1; D remains ambiguous. Here the CDR3 reads CASSHSPERYNEQFF. The CDR3 nucleotides are TGCGCCAGCAGCCACAGCCCGGAGAGGTACAATGAGCAGTTCTTC.